The following is a T cell receptor (beta chain) sequence with its context. These data are taken from a study of blood T cell repertoires in COVID-19. For the study at large: Nucleic acid was either cDNA or gDNA, and it came from T cells, B-cell-depleted T cells, or PBMCs.

The V end was cut by 0 bases, the J end by 11 bases, with 26 bases between. In germline, CDR1 is SEHNR, CDR2 FQNEAQ (reference sequence). The CDR3 is made up of 18 amino acids. Sequencing used immunoSEQ multiplex PCR; TCRdb keeps in-frame clones, though not all of them. The table records around 250,000 clones, about 88% of them present only once. The receptor comes from a woman between 70 and 85 years old with active or convalescent COVID-19. Sample: peripheral blood. The chain employs TRBV7-9 and TRBJ2-1, with D possibly matching TRBD2 (6 bases). The CDR3 DNA sequence: TGTGCCAGCAGCTTAGCCTCCTGGAAGCGGGTGAAGGTCAACAAGCAGTTCTTC. As protein: CASSLASWKRVKVNKQFF.